This TCR beta chain originates from a study of siplizumab effects on memory and regulatory T cells. The V gene's germline CDR1 is LNHDA and CDR2 SQIVND (reference sequence). V shed 5 bases and J shed 0 bases, with 8 bases lying between them. CDR3 size: 13 residues. The assay was immunoSEQ multiplex PCR, and TCRdb's table has in-frame clones only and misses some. The sample has over 60,000 clones; roughly nine tenths are singletons. This TCR was sampled from a human donor in good health. The chain employs TRBV19 and TRBJ2-7; no clear D gene. The sample comprised CD8+ T cells sorted from blood. The CDR3 is CASSYGLSYEQYF. As DNA, the CDR3 is TGTGCCAGTAGTTATGGGCTCTCCTACGAGCAGTACTTC.